This T cell receptor (beta chain) was retrieved from a study of OX40 agonist ivuxolimab in advanced cancers. Background on the study: The drug used for patients, ivuxolimab, was an agonistic anti-OX40 (CD134) antibody.

Trimming stripped 8 bases from V and 5 bases from J, with 15 bases between. Germline V lookup: CDR1 MNHEY, CDR2 SMNVEV (reference sequence). The CDR3 sequence is 13 residues long. Study-wide results and caveats: Some nonresponders also had low normalized T-cell clonal expansion.

Regarding this clone: Its matching antigen is unknown.

Measured with immunoSEQ multiplex PCR; TCRdb has only the in-frame clones, and not every one. The data hold around 40,000 clones, with roughly 82% observed a single time. Sequenced material: CD4+ or CD8+ T cells sorted from blood, taken in a trial of the OX40 agonist ivuxolimab. This chain links TRBV27 with TRBJ1-1; D is undetermined. The origin of this receptor is an adult with an advanced solid tumor such as melanoma, head and neck, liver or kidney cancer. The CDR3 loop reads CASAGYRVTEAFF. For the CDR3, the DNA is TGTGCCAGCGCAGGTTATAGGGTAACTGAAGCTTTCTTT.